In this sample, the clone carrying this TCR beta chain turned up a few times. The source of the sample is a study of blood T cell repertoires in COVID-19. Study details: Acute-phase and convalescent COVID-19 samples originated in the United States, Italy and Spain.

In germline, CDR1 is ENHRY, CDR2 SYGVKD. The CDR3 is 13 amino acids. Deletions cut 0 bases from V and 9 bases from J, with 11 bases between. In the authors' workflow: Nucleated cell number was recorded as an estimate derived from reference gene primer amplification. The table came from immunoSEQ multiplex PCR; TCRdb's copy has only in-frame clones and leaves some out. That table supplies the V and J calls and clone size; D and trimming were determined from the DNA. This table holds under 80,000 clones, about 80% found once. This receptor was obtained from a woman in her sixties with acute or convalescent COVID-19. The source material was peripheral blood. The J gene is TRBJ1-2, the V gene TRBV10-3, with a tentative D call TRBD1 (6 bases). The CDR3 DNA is TGTGCCATCAGTGAGTCGAAAACAGGGAGCTACACCTTC. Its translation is CAISESKTGSYTF.